This TCR beta chain was observed in a study of shared clonotypes between healthy human individuals. Findings of the study overall: Sequencing depth was a factor that was expected to affect clonotype sharing among donors. In contrast to clonotypes shared by all four donors, non-shared clonotypes had lower generation probabilities.

This clone was counted between two and nine times. As yet, its antigen is unknown. The germline gives CDR1 SGHTS, CDR2 YDEGEE. Trimming cost V 3 bases and J 2 bases, with 12 bases left between them. The CDR3 covers 14 residues. Sorted-subset replicate PCR reactions contained 200 ng DNA, corresponding to some 29,000 T cell genomes. Produced via immunoSEQ multiplex PCR; TCRdb's table is partial and in-frame only. Among over 75,000 clones listed, almost 70% were seen once. Healthy adults negative for HIV, lacking recent acute infections or vaccinations, served as donors. The sequence was obtained from a man aged 25 to 40 in good health. The rearrangement uses TRBV5-8 and TRBJ2-7; no reliable D call. The sequencing input was memory CD8+ T cells sorted from blood. The subset here: CD45RO+ cells pooled with CCR7-negative TemRA cells. The CDR3 region has the DNA TGTGCCAGCAGCTCCCAGTTGGGTACCTACGAGCAGTACTTC. This sequence encodes CASSSQLGTYEQYF.